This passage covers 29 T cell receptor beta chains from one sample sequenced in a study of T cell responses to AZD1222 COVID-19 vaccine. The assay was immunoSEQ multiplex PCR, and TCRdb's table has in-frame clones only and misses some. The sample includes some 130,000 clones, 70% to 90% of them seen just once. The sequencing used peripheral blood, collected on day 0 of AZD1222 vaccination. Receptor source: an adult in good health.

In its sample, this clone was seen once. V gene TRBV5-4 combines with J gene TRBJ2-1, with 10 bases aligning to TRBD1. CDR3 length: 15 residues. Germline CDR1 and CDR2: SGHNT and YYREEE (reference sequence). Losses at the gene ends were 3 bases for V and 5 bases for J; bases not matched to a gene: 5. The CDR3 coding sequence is TGTGCCAGCAGCTCAGGACAGGGGGGCCACAATGAGCAGTTCTTC. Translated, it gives CASSSGQGGHNEQFF.

The CDR3 here is CASSSRTLAQDFQFF. Here the CDR3 DNA reads TGTGCCAGCAGTTCCCGGACTCTAGCGCAGGATTTTCAGTTCTTC. The rearrangement links TRBV6-5 to TRBJ2-1, with a weak D call TRBD2 (6 bases). The CDR3 spans 15 residues. Trimming left V 4 bases short and J 13 bases short, with 23 bases between. Germline V lookup: CDR1 MNHEY, CDR2 SVGAGI.

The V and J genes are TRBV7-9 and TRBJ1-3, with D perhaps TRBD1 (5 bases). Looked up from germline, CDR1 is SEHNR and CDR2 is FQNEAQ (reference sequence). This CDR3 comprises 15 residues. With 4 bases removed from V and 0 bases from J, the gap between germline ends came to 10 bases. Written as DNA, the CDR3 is TGTGCCAGCAGCTCGAGGGGAATCTCTGGAAACACCATATATTTT. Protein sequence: CASSSRGISGNTIYF.

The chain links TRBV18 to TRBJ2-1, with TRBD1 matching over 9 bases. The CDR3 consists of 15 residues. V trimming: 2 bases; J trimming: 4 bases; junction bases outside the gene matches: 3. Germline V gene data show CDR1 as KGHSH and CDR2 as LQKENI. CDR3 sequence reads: CASSPGQGIYNEQFF. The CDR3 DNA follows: TGTGCCAGCTCACCAGGACAGGGGATTTACAATGAGCAGTTCTTC.

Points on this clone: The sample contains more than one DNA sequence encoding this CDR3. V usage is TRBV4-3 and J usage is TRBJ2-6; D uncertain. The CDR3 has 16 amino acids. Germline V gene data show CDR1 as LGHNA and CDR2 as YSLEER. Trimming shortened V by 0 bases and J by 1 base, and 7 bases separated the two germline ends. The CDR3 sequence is CASSQEVGSGANVLTF. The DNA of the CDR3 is TGCGCCAGCAGCCAAGAGGTCGGTTCTGGGGCCAACGTCCTGACTTTC.

The CDR3 nucleotides are TGCAGTGCTAGTACAGGGGAGTATGGCTACACCTTC. It specifies CSASTGEYGYTF. V and J are TRBV20-1 and TRBJ1-2; TRBD1 aligns across 7 bases. The CDR3 is 12 residues long. Germline V lookup: CDR1 DFQATT, CDR2 SNEGSKA (reference sequence). With V trimmed by 3 bases and J by 5 bases, 3 bases remained unmatched.

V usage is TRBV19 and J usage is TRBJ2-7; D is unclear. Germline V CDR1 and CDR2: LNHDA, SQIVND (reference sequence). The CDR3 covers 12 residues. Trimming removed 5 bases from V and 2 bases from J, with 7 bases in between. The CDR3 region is CASSSATYEQYF. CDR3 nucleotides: TGTGCCAGTAGTTCTGCTACCTACGAGCAGTACTTC.

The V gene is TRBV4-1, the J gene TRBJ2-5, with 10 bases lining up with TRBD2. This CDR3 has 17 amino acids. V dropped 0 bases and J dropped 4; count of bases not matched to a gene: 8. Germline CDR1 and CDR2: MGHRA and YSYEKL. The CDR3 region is CASSQEGLAGGGETQYF. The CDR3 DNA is TGCGCCAGCAGCCAAGAGGGGTTAGCGGGAGGCGGAGAGACCCAGTACTTC.

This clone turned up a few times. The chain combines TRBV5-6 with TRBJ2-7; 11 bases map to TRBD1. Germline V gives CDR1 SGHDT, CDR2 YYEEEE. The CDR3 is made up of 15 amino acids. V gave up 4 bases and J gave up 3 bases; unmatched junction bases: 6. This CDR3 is CASSRVGTGGYEQYF. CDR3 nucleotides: TGTGCCAGCAGCCGAGTGGGGACAGGGGGCTACGAGCAGTACTTC.

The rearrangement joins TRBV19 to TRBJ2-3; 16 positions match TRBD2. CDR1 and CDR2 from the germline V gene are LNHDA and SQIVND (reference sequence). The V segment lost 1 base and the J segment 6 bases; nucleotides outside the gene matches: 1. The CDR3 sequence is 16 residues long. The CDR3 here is CASSIGGLAGGDTQYF. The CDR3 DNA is TGTGCCAGTAGTATAGGGGGACTAGCGGGAGGGGATACGCAGTATTTT. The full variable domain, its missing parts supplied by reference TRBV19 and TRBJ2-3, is DGGITQSPKYLFRKEGQNVTLSCEQNLNHDAMYWYRQDPGQGLRLIYYSQIVNDFQKGDIAEGYSVSREKKESFPLTVTSAQKNPTAFYLCASSIGGLAGGDTQYFGPGTRLTVL.

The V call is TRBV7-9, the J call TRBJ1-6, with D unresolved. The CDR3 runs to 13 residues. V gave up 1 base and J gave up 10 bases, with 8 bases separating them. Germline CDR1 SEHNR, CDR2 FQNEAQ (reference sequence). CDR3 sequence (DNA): TGTGCCAGCAGCTTAGTGTTGGGGTCACCCCTCCACTTT. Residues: CASSLVLGSPLHF.

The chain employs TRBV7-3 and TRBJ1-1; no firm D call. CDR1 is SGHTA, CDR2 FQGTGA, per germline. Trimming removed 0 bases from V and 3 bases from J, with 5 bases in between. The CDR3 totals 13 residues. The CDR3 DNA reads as TGTGCCAGCAGCTTAACGGCAGACACTGAAGCTTTCTTT. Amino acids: CASSLTADTEAFF. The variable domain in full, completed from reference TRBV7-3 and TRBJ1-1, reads GAGVSQTPSNKVTEKGKYVELRCDPISGHTALYWYRQSLGQGPEFLIYFQGTGAADDSGLPNDRFFAVRPEGSVSTLKIQRTERGDSAVYLCASSLTADTEAFFGQGTRLTVV.

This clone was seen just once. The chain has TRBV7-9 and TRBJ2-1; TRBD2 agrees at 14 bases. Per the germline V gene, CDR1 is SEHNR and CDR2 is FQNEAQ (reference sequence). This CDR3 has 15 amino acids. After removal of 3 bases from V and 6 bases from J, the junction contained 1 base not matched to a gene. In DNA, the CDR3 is TGTGCCAGCAGCTTCGGACTAGCGGGAGGCAATGAGCAGTTCTTC. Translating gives CASSFGLAGGNEQFF.

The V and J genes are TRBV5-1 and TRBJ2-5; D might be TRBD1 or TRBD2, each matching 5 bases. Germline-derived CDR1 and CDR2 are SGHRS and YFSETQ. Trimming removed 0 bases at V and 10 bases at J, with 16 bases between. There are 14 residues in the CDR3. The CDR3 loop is CASSLAGTIRDQYF. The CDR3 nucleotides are TGCGCCAGCAGCTTGGCAGGGACGATCCGGGACCAGTACTTC.

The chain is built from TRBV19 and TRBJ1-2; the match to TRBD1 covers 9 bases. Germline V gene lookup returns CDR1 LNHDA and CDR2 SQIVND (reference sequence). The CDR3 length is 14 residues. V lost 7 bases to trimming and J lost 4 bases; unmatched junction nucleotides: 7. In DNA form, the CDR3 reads TGTGCCAGTACCCGGGACAGGGAAGTCTATGGCTACACCTTC. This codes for CASTRDREVYGYTF.

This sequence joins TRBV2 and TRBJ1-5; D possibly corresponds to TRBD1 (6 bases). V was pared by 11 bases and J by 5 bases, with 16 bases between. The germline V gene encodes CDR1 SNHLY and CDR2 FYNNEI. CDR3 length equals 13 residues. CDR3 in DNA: TGTGCCGCCAGCCCAGGGGTTTATCAGCCCCAGCATTTT. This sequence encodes CAASPGVYQPQHF.

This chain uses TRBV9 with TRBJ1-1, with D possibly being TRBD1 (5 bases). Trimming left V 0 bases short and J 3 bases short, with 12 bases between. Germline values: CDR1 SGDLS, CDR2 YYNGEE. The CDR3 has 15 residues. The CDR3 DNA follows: TGTGCCAGCAGCGTAGGTGGGGGGAGGGACACTGAAGCTTTCTTT. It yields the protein CASSVGGGRDTEAFF.

CDR3 loop: CASSLQGSYTGELFF. In nucleotides, the CDR3 is TGCGCCAGCAGCTTACAGGGGTCTTACACCGGGGAGCTGTTTTTT. The chain couples TRBV5-1 to TRBJ2-2; 7 bases are a match to TRBD1. Germline CDR1 reads SGHRS; CDR2 reads YFSETQ. V shed 2 bases, J shed 3 bases, and the junction held 4 bases outside the gene matches. The CDR3 extends over 15 amino acids.

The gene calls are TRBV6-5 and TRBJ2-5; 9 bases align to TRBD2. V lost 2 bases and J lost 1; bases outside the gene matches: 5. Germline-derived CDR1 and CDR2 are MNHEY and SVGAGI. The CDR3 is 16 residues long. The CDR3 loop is CASSYGAGGVQETQYF. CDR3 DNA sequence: TGTGCCAGCAGTTACGGGGCGGGAGGGGTCCAAGAGACCCAGTACTTC.

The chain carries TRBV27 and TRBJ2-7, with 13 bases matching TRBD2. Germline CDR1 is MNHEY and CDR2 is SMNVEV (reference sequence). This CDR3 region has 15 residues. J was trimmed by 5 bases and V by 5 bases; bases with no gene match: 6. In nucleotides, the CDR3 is TGTGCCAGCAGTCCCCGGACTAGCGGGGGACACGAGCAGTACTTC. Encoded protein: CASSPRTSGGHEQYF.

The DNA of the CDR3 is TGTGCCAGCAGTTTTGTTTCCTACGAGCAGTACTTC. This codes for CASSFVSYEQYF. This sequence joins TRBV28 and TRBJ2-7; no definite D call. The CDR3 extends over 12 amino acids. V lost 3 bases, J lost 1 base, and 4 bases lay in between. CDR1 and CDR2 from the germline V gene are MDHEN and SYDVKM.

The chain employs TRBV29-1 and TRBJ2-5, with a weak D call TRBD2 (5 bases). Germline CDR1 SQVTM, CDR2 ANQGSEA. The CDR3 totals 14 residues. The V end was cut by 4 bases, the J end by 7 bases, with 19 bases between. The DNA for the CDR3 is TGCAGCGTTGTTGTCCTGAGGGCCACTGGGACCCAGTACTTC. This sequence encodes CSVVVLRATGTQYF.

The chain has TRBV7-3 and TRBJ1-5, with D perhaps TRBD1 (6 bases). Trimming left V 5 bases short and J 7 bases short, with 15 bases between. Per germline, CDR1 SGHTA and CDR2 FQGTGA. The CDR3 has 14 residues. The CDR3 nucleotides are TGTGCCAGCAGCCGACCTAGGGGGGACCAGCCCCAGCATTTT. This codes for CASSRPRGDQPQHF.

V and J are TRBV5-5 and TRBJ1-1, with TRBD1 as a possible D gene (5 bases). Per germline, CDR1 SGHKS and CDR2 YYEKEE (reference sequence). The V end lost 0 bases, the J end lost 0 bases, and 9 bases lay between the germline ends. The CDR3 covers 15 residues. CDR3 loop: CASSLGWTMNTEAFF. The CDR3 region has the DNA TGTGCCAGCAGCTTGGGATGGACAATGAACACTGAAGCTTTCTTT.

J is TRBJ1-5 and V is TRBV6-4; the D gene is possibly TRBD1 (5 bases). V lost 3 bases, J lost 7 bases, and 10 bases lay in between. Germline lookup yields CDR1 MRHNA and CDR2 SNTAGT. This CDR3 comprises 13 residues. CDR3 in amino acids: CASSEGTEQPQHF. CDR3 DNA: TGTGCCAGCAGTGAAGGGACTGAGCAGCCCCAGCATTTT.

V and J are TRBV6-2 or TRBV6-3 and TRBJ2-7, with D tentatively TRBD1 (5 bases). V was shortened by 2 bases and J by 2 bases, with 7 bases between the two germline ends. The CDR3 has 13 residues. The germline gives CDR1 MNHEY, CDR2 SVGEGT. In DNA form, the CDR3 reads TGTGCCAGCAGTTACGGGGCCACCTACGAGCAGTACTTC. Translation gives CASSYGATYEQYF.

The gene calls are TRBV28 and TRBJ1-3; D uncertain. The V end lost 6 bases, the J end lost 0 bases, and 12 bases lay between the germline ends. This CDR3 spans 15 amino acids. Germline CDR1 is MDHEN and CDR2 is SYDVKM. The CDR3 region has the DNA TGTGCCAGCAGCCCCTCCCTAAGCTCTGGAAACACCATATATTTT. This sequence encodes CASSPSLSSGNTIYF.

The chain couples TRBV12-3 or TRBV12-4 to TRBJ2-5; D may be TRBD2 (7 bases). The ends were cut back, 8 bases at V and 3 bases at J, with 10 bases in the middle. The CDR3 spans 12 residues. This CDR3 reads CASGGGKETQYF. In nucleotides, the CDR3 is TGTGCCAGCGGCGGGGGCAAAGAGACCCAGTACTTC.

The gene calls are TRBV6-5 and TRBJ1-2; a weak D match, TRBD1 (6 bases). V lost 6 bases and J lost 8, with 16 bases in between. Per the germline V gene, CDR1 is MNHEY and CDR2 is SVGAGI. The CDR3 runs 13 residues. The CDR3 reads CASRAQGKKGYTF. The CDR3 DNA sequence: TGTGCCAGCAGGGCTCAGGGGAAGAAGGGCTACACCTTC.